This is a list of T cell receptor beta chains from one sample in a study of cytomegalovirus exposure and HLA in healthy donors. Generated by immunoSEQ multiplex PCR, the TCRdb table keeps only in-frame clones and is missing some. The data show roughly 110,000 clones, just over 70% seen once. The sample taken for sequencing was PBMCs. The receptors shown here come from a boy younger than 18 in good health and CMV-seronegative. CDR3s include the opening cysteine and the closing phenylalanine or tryptophan. Each record gives: D gene, clone size, V gene, J gene, CDR3 protein, CDR3 DNA. A D gene is named only where the DNA matches it firmly. Expanded clones are given a class, and other clones once, few, many or no size at all.

d_call: .
clone_size: .
v_call: TRBV6-5
j_call: TRBJ1-2
cdr3_aa: CASRPGGGYGYTF
cdr3_nt: TGTGCCAGCAGACCCGGGGGGGGCTATGGCTACACCTTC

d_call: .
clone_size: .
v_call: TRBV4-1
j_call: TRBJ2-7
cdr3_aa: CASSQRPPLSYEQYF
cdr3_nt: TGCGCCAGCAGCCAGCGTCCTCCCTTGTCCTACGAGCAGTACTTC

d_call: TRBD1
clone_size: .
v_call: TRBV5-4
j_call: TRBJ1-1
cdr3_aa: CASTIQGAATEAFF
cdr3_nt: TGTGCCAGCACCATACAGGGGGCGGCCACTGAAGCTTTCTTT

d_call: .
clone_size: few
v_call: TRBV7-9
j_call: TRBJ2-5
cdr3_aa: CASSLARTVHQETQYF
cdr3_nt: TGTGCCAGCAGCTTAGCACGGACAGTCCACCAAGAGACCCAGTACTTC

d_call: .
clone_size: .
v_call: TRBV7-9
j_call: TRBJ1-4
cdr3_aa: CASSYRSELFF
cdr3_nt: TGTGCCAGCAGCTACCGTTCGGAACTGTTTTTT

d_call: .
clone_size: .
v_call: TRBV5-6
j_call: TRBJ2-3
cdr3_aa: CASSLEEGVTDTQYF
cdr3_nt: TGTGCCAGCAGCTTGGAAGAGGGTGTGACAGATACGCAGTATTTT

d_call: TRBD1
clone_size: once
v_call: TRBV6-1
j_call: TRBJ1-1
cdr3_aa: CASSSPGGLTEAFF
cdr3_nt: TGTGCCAGCAGTTCACCAGGGGGCCTCACTGAAGCTTTCTTT

d_call: .
clone_size: .
v_call: TRBV27
j_call: TRBJ2-1
cdr3_aa: CASSPLPGGGDEQFF
cdr3_nt: TGTGCCAGCAGTCCCCTTCCTGGAGGGGGGGATGAGCAGTTCTTC

d_call: TRBD1
clone_size: .
v_call: TRBV6-5
j_call: TRBJ1-2
cdr3_aa: CASSLGTAQRYTF
cdr3_nt: TGTGCCAGCAGCCTCGGGACAGCGCAGCGCTACACCTTC

d_call: .
clone_size: .
v_call: TRBV9
j_call: TRBJ1-1
cdr3_aa: CASSVVSGEAFF
cdr3_nt: TGTGCCAGCAGCGTAGTGTCCGGGGAAGCTTTCTTT

d_call: TRBD2
clone_size: .
v_call: TRBV5-1
j_call: TRBJ2-3
cdr3_aa: CASSSIAGGTDTQYF
cdr3_nt: TGCGCCAGCAGTTCTATAGCGGGGGGCACAGATACGCAGTATTTT

d_call: TRBD1
clone_size: few
v_call: TRBV30
j_call: TRBJ2-1
cdr3_aa: CAWSRGQGRQDEQFF
cdr3_nt: TGTGCCTGGAGTAGGGGACAGGGGAGGCAGGATGAGCAGTTCTTC

d_call: .
clone_size: .
v_call: TRBV7-2
j_call: TRBJ1-1
cdr3_aa: CASSPAGVNTEAFF
cdr3_nt: TGTGCCAGCAGCCCCGCCGGGGTGAACACTGAAGCTTTCTTT

d_call: TRBD1
clone_size: few
v_call: TRBV9
j_call: TRBJ1-2
cdr3_aa: CASSIDRANYGYTF
cdr3_nt: TGTGCCAGCAGTATAGACAGGGCTAACTATGGCTACACCTTC

d_call: .
clone_size: .
v_call: TRBV29-1
j_call: TRBJ2-7
cdr3_aa: CSVTNGGFPSYEQYF
cdr3_nt: TGCAGCGTCACCAATGGGGGGTTCCCCTCCTACGAGCAGTACTTC

d_call: .
clone_size: .
v_call: TRBV6-5
j_call: TRBJ1-5
cdr3_aa: CASSTGPGQPQHF
cdr3_nt: TGTGCCAGCAGTACCGGACCGGGGCAGCCCCAGCATTTT